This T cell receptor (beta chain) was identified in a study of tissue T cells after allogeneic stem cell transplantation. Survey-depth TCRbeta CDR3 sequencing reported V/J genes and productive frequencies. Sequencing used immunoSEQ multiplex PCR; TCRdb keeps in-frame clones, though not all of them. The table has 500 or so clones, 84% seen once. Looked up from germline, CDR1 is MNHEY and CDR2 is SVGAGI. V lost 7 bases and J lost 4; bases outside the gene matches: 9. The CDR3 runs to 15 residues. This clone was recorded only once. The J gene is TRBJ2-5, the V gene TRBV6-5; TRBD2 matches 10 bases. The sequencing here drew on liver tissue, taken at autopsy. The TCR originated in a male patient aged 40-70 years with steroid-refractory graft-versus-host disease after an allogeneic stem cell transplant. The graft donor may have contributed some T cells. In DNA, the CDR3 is TGTGCCAGCACCCGAGCGGGGGGGCCAACAGAGACCCAGTACTTC. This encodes CASTRAGGPTETQYF.